This T cell receptor (beta chain) was observed in a study of shared clonotypes between healthy human individuals. Remarks on this clone: Its antigen is currently unknown.

Germline CDR1 SGHVS, CDR2 FNYEAQ. This CDR3 is built from 15 residues. Unmatched junction bases numbered 5, after V lost 3 bases and J lost 5 bases. Broader study findings: Researchers sampled only blood; tissue repertoires likely differ.

The assay was immunoSEQ multiplex PCR, and TCRdb's table has in-frame clones only and misses some. This sample has about 1 million clones, with under 80% found just once. This receptor was taken from a man aged 18 to 35 in good health. The V and J genes are TRBV7-6 and TRBJ2-3; 10 nucleotides agree with TRBD2. The sample taken for sequencing was memory CD4+ T cells sorted from blood. The subset is: CD45RA-negative fraction. CDR3 amino acids: CASSLGSGGKDTQYF. CDR3 nucleotides: TGTGCCAGCAGCTTGGGTAGCGGGGGGAAAGATACGCAGTATTTT.